The 2 T cell receptor beta chains below all came from one sample that was sequenced in a study of blood T cell repertoires in COVID-19 (TCRdb year 2020). The method behind the library was the immunoSEQ multiplex PCR assay. Entries here come from immuneACCESS through TCRdb and include only in-frame sequences with V and J called. Some clones fail to appear in such tables; in the studies checked, an unresolved V gene covers under half of the shortfall, and the cause of the remainder is unknown. The sample table records around 300,000 clones; 80% to 90% of these occur just once. In total, the top ten clones hold more than 9.5% of the sample. Sequenced material: peripheral blood. These receptors all stem from a woman aged 70-85 years with acute or convalescent COVID-19.

This chain uses TRBV11-3 with TRBJ1-1, with D possibly TRBD1 on 5 matching bases. Germline CDR1 SGHNT, CDR2 YENEEA. The CDR3 consists of 14 residues. V lost 5 bases to trimming and J lost 1 base, with 11 bases between them. CDR3 nucleotides: TGTGCCAGCAGCCGCGGGGCTAAGAACACTGAAGCTTTCTTT. Translating it yields CASSRGAKNTEAFF.

On this clone itself: The same CDR3 also results from other DNA sequences found in this sample. J is TRBJ2-2 and V is TRBV7-2; TRBD1 matches at 7 bases. Losses at the gene ends were 5 bases for V and 0 bases for J; bases not matched to a gene: 3. CDR1 is SGHTA and CDR2 is FQGNSA in the germline V gene. The CDR3 loop spans 15 amino acids. CDR3 protein: CASSLGGANTGELFF. The CDR3 coding sequence is TGTGCCAGCAGCCTAGGGGGCGCGAACACCGGGGAGCTGTTTTTT.